These T cell receptor beta chains were read from a single sample in a study of blood T cell repertoires in COVID-19. Produced via immunoSEQ multiplex PCR; TCRdb's table is partial and in-frame only. The sample includes hundreds of thousands of clones, approximately 86% of them seen just once. Sequenced sample: peripheral blood. Receptors were obtained from a woman aged 55-69 years with COVID-19, enrolled during active disease. CDR3s include the opening cysteine and the closing phenylalanine or tryptophan. D genes are given only for firm matches. Some rows mark clone size as missing; the rest say once, few, many or name a class of expanded clone.

clone_size: NA
v_call: TRBV27
j_call: TRBJ1-2
d_call: NA
cdr3_aa: CASSPSGAYGYTF
cdr3_nt: TGTGCCAGCAGCCCTTCAGGGGCGTATGGCTACACCTTC

clone_size: NA
v_call: TRBV10-3
j_call: TRBJ1-1
d_call: NA
cdr3_aa: CAITIYRDPGSEAFF
cdr3_nt: TGTGCCATCACTATTTACCGGGATCCGGGCTCTGAAGCTTTCTTT

clone_size: NA
v_call: TRBV27
j_call: TRBJ2-1
d_call: TRBD2
cdr3_aa: CASSPGGPVYNEQFF
cdr3_nt: TGTGCCAGCAGTCCGGGGGGGCCCGTATACAATGAGCAGTTCTTC

clone_size: NA
v_call: TRBV7-6
j_call: TRBJ2-6
d_call: NA
cdr3_aa: CASSNPLSGANVLTF
cdr3_nt: TGTGCCAGCAGCAATCCTCTCTCTGGGGCCAACGTCCTGACTTTC

clone_size: NA
v_call: TRBV20-1
j_call: TRBJ2-5
d_call: NA
cdr3_aa: CSGEPRETQYF
cdr3_nt: TGCAGTGGGGAGCCTCGAGAGACCCAGTACTTC

clone_size: NA
v_call: TRBV27
j_call: TRBJ2-7
d_call: TRBD1
cdr3_aa: CASSSRPQGAYEQYF
cdr3_nt: TGTGCCAGCAGTTCACGTCCACAGGGGGCCTACGAGCAGTACTTC

clone_size: NA
v_call: TRBV2
j_call: TRBJ2-1
d_call: NA
cdr3_aa: CASNKDGGSYNEQFF
cdr3_nt: TGTGCCAGCAACAAGGACGGAGGGTCCTACAATGAGCAGTTCTTC

clone_size: NA
v_call: TRBV5-6
j_call: TRBJ2-7
d_call: TRBD1
cdr3_aa: CASSFFRTGIHEQYF
cdr3_nt: TGTGCCAGCAGCTTTTTCCGGACAGGGATCCACGAGCAGTACTTC

clone_size: once
v_call: TRBV12-3/TRBV12-4
j_call: TRBJ1-5
d_call: NA
cdr3_aa: CASSFATLSPQHF
cdr3_nt: TGTGCCAGCAGTTTCGCGACTTTGAGCCCCCAGCATTTT

clone_size: NA
v_call: TRBV19
j_call: TRBJ1-1
d_call: NA
cdr3_aa: CASSMGSQARTEAFF
cdr3_nt: TGTGCCAGTAGTATGGGGAGCCAAGCTAGGACTGAAGCTTTCTTT

clone_size: NA
v_call: TRBV4-1
j_call: TRBJ2-7
d_call: TRBD1
cdr3_aa: CASSQQDRPAPYEQYF
cdr3_nt: TGCGCCAGCAGCCAGCAGGACAGGCCCGCTCCCTACGAGCAGTACTTC

clone_size: NA
v_call: TRBV9
j_call: TRBJ2-6
d_call: TRBD2
cdr3_aa: CASSRTSGGNFGANVLTF
cdr3_nt: TGTGCCAGCAGCCGAACTAGCGGGGGGAACTTTGGGGCCAACGTCCTGACTTTC

clone_size: NA
v_call: TRBV27
j_call: TRBJ2-7
d_call: NA
cdr3_aa: CASSLKPGTTGEQYF
cdr3_nt: TGTGCCAGCAGTTTAAAACCGGGTACGACGGGGGAGCAGTACTTC

clone_size: NA
v_call: TRBV5-1
j_call: TRBJ1-1
d_call: NA
cdr3_aa: CASRGQGNTEAFF
cdr3_nt: TGCGCCAGCAGGGGGCAAGGGAACACTGAAGCTTTCTTT

clone_size: NA
v_call: TRBV9
j_call: TRBJ1-2
d_call: TRBD1
cdr3_aa: CASSVLGQGNYGYTF
cdr3_nt: TGTGCCAGCAGCGTACTGGGACAGGGGAACTATGGCTACACCTTC

clone_size: NA
v_call: TRBV7-3
j_call: TRBJ2-5
d_call: NA
cdr3_aa: CASSLIGGAQETQYF
cdr3_nt: TGTGCCAGCAGCTTAATTGGCGGGGCCCAAGAGACCCAGTACTTC

clone_size: few
v_call: TRBV11-2
j_call: TRBJ1-6
d_call: TRBD1
cdr3_aa: CASSLFRTGVSGIGSPLHF
cdr3_nt: TGTGCCAGCAGCTTATTCCGGACAGGGGTGTCCGGGATCGGTTCACCCCTCCACTTT

clone_size: NA
v_call: TRBV12-2
j_call: TRBJ2-7
d_call: NA
cdr3_aa: CASRPGTGCSYEQYF
cdr3_nt: TGTGCAAGTCGCCCCGGGACAGGGTGCTCCTACGAGCAGTACTTC

clone_size: NA
v_call: TRBV21-1
j_call: TRBJ1-1
d_call: NA
cdr3_aa: CASSKGEQNTEAFF
cdr3_nt: TGTGCCAGCAGCAAAGGGGAGCAGAACACTGAAGCTTTCTTT

clone_size: NA
v_call: TRBV6-5
j_call: TRBJ2-1
d_call: NA
cdr3_aa: CASSPRGASYNEQFF
cdr3_nt: TGTGCCAGCAGCCCCCGGGGAGCGTCCTACAATGAGCAGTTCTTC

clone_size: NA
v_call: TRBV19
j_call: TRBJ2-7
d_call: NA
cdr3_aa: CASSIGQEQQYF
cdr3_nt: TGTGCCAGTAGTATAGGGCAGGAACAGCAGTACTTC

clone_size: NA
v_call: TRBV5-1
j_call: TRBJ1-2
d_call: TRBD1
cdr3_aa: CASSWDSPANYGYTF
cdr3_nt: TGCGCCAGCAGCTGGGACAGCCCAGCTAACTATGGCTACACCTTC

clone_size: NA
v_call: TRBV11-2
j_call: TRBJ1-3
d_call: NA
cdr3_aa: CASGGNFNTIYF
cdr3_nt: TGTGCCAGCGGGGGGAACTTCAACACCATATATTTT

clone_size: once
v_call: TRBV5-1
j_call: TRBJ1-6
d_call: NA
cdr3_aa: CASSLKELHGEGSPLHF
cdr3_nt: TGCGCCAGCAGCCTGAAGGAACTTCACGGAGAGGGTTCACCCCTCCACTTT

clone_size: few
v_call: TRBV19
j_call: TRBJ1-6
d_call: NA
cdr3_aa: CASSIARDVSPLHF
cdr3_nt: TGTGCCAGTAGTATAGCCAGGGATGTATCACCCCTCCACTTT

clone_size: NA
v_call: TRBV4-1
j_call: TRBJ2-1
d_call: NA
cdr3_aa: CASSRPQVYNEQFF
cdr3_nt: TGCGCCAGCAGCCGTCCACAGGTTTACAATGAGCAGTTCTTC

clone_size: NA
v_call: TRBV7-8
j_call: TRBJ1-1
d_call: NA
cdr3_aa: CASSLAPPELLTVMNTEAFF
cdr3_nt: TGTGCCAGCAGCTTAGCGCCCCCAGAATTACTAACTGTAATGAACACTGAAGCTTTCTTT

clone_size: once
v_call: TRBV18
j_call: TRBJ2-1
d_call: NA
cdr3_aa: CASSPTSDEQFF
cdr3_nt: TGTGCCAGCTCACCCACTAGTGATGAGCAGTTCTTC

clone_size: NA
v_call: TRBV11-3
j_call: TRBJ2-1
d_call: TRBD2
cdr3_aa: CASSLRLAGGQNEQFF
cdr3_nt: TGTGCCAGCAGCTTACGACTAGCGGGGGGACAAAATGAGCAGTTCTTC

clone_size: NA
v_call: TRBV9
j_call: TRBJ1-2
d_call: TRBD1
cdr3_aa: CASSRTGLNYGYTF
cdr3_nt: TGTGCCAGCAGCCGGACAGGCCTTAACTATGGCTACACCTTC

clone_size: once
v_call: TRBV29-1
j_call: TRBJ2-3
d_call: NA
cdr3_aa: CSVFGRATDTQYF
cdr3_nt: TGCAGCGTCTTCGGCAGGGCCACAGATACGCAGTATTTT

clone_size: NA
v_call: TRBV7-3
j_call: TRBJ2-1
d_call: TRBD2
cdr3_aa: CASSLLAGGRNEQFF
cdr3_nt: TGTGCCAGCAGCTTACTAGCGGGGGGCAGGAATGAGCAGTTCTTC